Included here is one TCR beta chain sequence, with context. This clone occurred many times. The antigen it recognizes is unknown. It has no much larger one-base neighbor in the sample; base qualities were not kept. The goal of deep resolution MiSeq sequencing was a depth between 1 in 1 million and 1 in 200,000 T cells, and coverage averaged 10x per clonotype. TCR beta libraries were generated with the immunoSEQ hsTCRB Kit. As for how the authors treated the data: Data were analyzed with ImmunoSEQ Data Assistant and ImmunoSEQ Analyzer, with V, D and J genes assigned per IMGT definitions. Clonality was computed as one minus normalized Shannon entropy of productive rearrangement frequencies, ranging from 0 to 1. Public clonotype analysis was restricted to overrepresented clonotypes comprising at least 0.05% of each patient's repertoire. Repertoires from about a dozen age-matched healthy donors in immuneACCESS were used as clonality controls. TCRdb re-hosts the immuneACCESS table, in-frame sequences only. Its copies lack some clones; in the studies checked, an unresolved V gene accounts for under half of them, and the cause for the rest is not known. The DNA gave D and trimming, while V, J and clone size come from that table. In all, the sample holds some 150,000 clones, and approximately 80% of those were seen once. The ten largest clones represent about 27% of the sample.

The data derive from a study of cytotoxic CD8 clonotypes in ibrutinib-treated CLL (dated by TCRdb to the early 2020s). Some background on the complete study: The cohort included around 16 treatment-naive and about a dozen relapsed/refractory patients; around 18 were IGHV unmutated. Partial responses were observed in approximately 24 patients and complete responses in 2; after a median follow-up of around 68 months, remission was maintained in roughly 15 patients and progression was observed in around twelve. Samples at response were collected after a median of about 13 months of treatment, with a range of roughly 6 to 36 months. Samples averaged approximately 260,000 productive templates and around 91,000 productive rearrangements. Of the 86 people in the trial, 26 had longitudinal samples available. Cryopreserved peripheral blood mononuclear cells were collected at three points: before therapy, at response, and at either sustained remission or disease progression. Every sample from remission and from progressive disease was obtained while the patients were still on ibrutinib.

General conclusions and limits of the study: An increase in clonality was observed at ibrutinib response, with clonality remaining stable during sustained remission and falling back toward baseline at progression. At baseline, clonality was higher than in age-matched healthy donors and showed a strong correlation with circulating CD8+ T-cell counts. Lymph node repertoires were not examined, and the timing of sampling was not matched between patients in sustained remission and those whose disease progressed. Public clonotypes were found to be uncommon and were observed to contract or remain stable during treatment; the increase in clonality was shown to reflect expansion of private clonotypes at ibrutinib response.

This sample's time point label indicates: approximately eleven months on ibrutinib. For TCR beta library preparation, approximately 2 micrograms of genomic DNA were isolated from cryopreserved PBMCs. High-throughput TCR beta sequencing was performed on longitudinal blood samples from CLL patients receiving ibrutinib monotherapy. The patients took part in an open-label, single-center phase 2 trial of ibrutinib monotherapy. Ends trimmed: V by 7 bases, J by 5 bases; bases unmatched to a gene: 3. From the cysteine up to the phenylalanine, the CDR3 has a length of 13 residues. Here the CDR3 DNA is all that survives: 39 bases in frame from base 1. Based on the germline V gene (reference sequence), the CDR1 and CDR2 sequences are MNHNY and SVGAGI.

This receptor was obtained from a human donor with chronic lymphocytic leukemia. The sequencing used PBMCs, collected after 12 months of ibrutinib treatment. This chain is built from TRBV6-6 and TRBJ2-5; a stretch of 11 junction bases matches TRBD2. The CDR3 amino acid sequence is: CASMGTSGETQYF. The DNA sequence is as follows: TGTGCCAGCATGGGGACTAGCGGTGAGACCCAGTACTTC.